This T cell receptor beta chain is drawn from a study of neurological immune-mediated disorders (dated by TCRdb to between 2018 and 2020). The study in broad terms: Peripheral blood TCR-beta repertoires from patients with HTLV-I-associated myelopathy (HAM/TSP), patients with multiple sclerosis, and healthy controls were compared in the study using UMI-based sequencing. The approximately 110 TCR-beta libraries included longitudinal samples, technical triplicates and paired sorted CD4+ and CD8+ T-cell subsets alongside PBMC samples. The cohort was made up of 60 to 75 subjects, consisting of roughly 15 HAM/TSP patients, about 35 multiple sclerosis patients and 20 healthy controls. Technical triplicate libraries were sequenced to precisely calculate how much the frequency of each individual clone varied. Findings and caveats that apply to the study as a whole: TCR clonal expansion was highest in HAM/TSP patients and lowest in MS patients, with MS patients falling below even healthy controls. No identical CDR3 amino acid sequences were shared among expanded clones across subjects, suggesting private TCR-beta repertoires in all groups.

To synthesize cDNA, template-switch 5'RACE was performed with a primer carrying a 10-nucleotide random unique molecular identifier so that each TCR transcript was tagged. Every sequencing run yielded over 180 million TCR-beta sequences covering 15-18 subjects. The RNeasy kit was used to extract total RNA. Using the KAPA Real-time Library Amplification kit, TCR-beta VDJ regions were amplified with primers for the TCR constant region and the 5'RACE anchor. A first PCR added sample indexes and Illumina adaptors, and a second PCR then raised library yield. The roughly 650 bp TCR product was size-selected on a 2% E-gel SizeSelection system after Ampure bead purification. Before pooling, library quality was checked on a Bioanalyzer, concentration was measured with Qubit, and libraries were quantified with the Kapa Library Quantification kit. Libraries were sequenced paired-end 2 x 150 bp on an Illumina HiSeq 2500. To increase sequence diversity, roughly 24-32% phiX was spiked into each library pool. From the authors' description of their analysis: Quality-filtered reads were processed with the UMI-based MiGEC pipeline, which removed over 75% of raw TCR sequences during error correction. IMGT germline references were used for aligning VDJ genes, and each clonotype was defined as a unique CDR3 amino acid sequence together with its V-J genes. Clonal expansion, Shannon diversity and CDR3 relatedness were evaluated with VDJtools (CalcPairwiseDistances, ClusterSamples), while phylogenetic trees were built in CLCbio workbench. Using coefficient-of-variation modelling across technical triplicates, the study counted a clone as expanded if it had at least 8 unique UMIs. Clones were called with MiXCR by TCRdb after fastp trimmed the public reads at Q25, and only in-frame beta chains were retained. Duplicate CDR3 protein sequences are folded into a single record with the most common DNA and genes. The V and J calls and clone size come from TCRdb's table, not from the authors' own analysis. The sample yields over 25,000 distinct CDR3 sequences; about 17% were counted once. Roughly 5% of the sample belongs to the ten largest clones.

To note about this clonotype: No antigen is known for it. Base qualities are not recorded, but no much larger clone differs from it by a single base.

The time point label on this specimen signifies: technical triplicate 3. For sorted-subset TCR libraries, 1 million sorted CD4+ or CD8+ T cells were used. Peripheral blood underwent Ficoll-Hypaque density gradient centrifugation to isolate PBMCs, which were then cryopreserved in liquid nitrogen. Paired sorted CD4+ and CD8+ subsets came from healthy controls, HAM/TSP patients and MS patients. The CDR3 runs 15 amino acids, cysteine and phenylalanine included. The DNA shown is the 45-base CDR3, in frame from base 1. The germline V and J ends show losses of 3 bases and 7 bases respectively, and no gene match explains 5 bases of the junction. The germline V gene (reference sequence) sets CDR1 to LGHDT and CDR2 to YNNKEL.

This clonotype was obtained from a female donor with HTLV-1-associated myelopathy (HAM/TSP). Sample: CD4+ T cells from blood. Here the chain combines TRBV3-1 and TRBJ2-7; 14 bases in the junction line up with TRBD2. The CDR3 protein is CASSQGTSGSGEQYF. The sequenced DNA: TGTGCCAGCAGCCAGGGGACTAGCGGGAGTGGAGAGCAGTACTTC.